This TCR beta chain stems from a study of molecular identifiers for immune sequencing clone quantification. Looking at the study overall: The replicate experiment used RNA from approximately 20,000 or 100,000 naive CD8 cells. This RNA was split into five aliquots, and four of them were sequenced.

Preparation methods for the bulk TCR libraries were those previously described, with listed TCR primers. TCRdb fed the PCR reads into MiXCR, producing one record per CDR3 protein. The sample contains about 510,000 distinct CDR3 sequences, 20% to 25% of which appear only once. A few counts support this clonotype. In germline, CDR1 is SGHRS, CDR2 YFSETQ. The CDR3 contains 15 residues. After removal of 4 bases from V and 7 bases from J, the junction contained 9 bases not matched to a gene. From around 20,000 to 1,000,000 sorted cells, naive CD8 libraries were generated with 10%, 30% or 50% RNA. For naive CD8 T cells, sorting used the CD8+CD4-CCR7+CD45RA+ phenotype.

The source is a human donor in good health. Some libraries in this study had Jurkat cell RNA spiked in. The chain links TRBV5-1 to TRBJ2-1; the match to TRBD1 covers 9 bases. Sequencing was performed on naive CD8+ T cells from blood, with Jurkat cell RNA spiked in. As for subset: FACS-sorted CD8+CD4-CCR7+CD45RA+ naive T cells. In DNA, the CDR3 is TGCGCCAGCAGCCGGACCCGGGACAGGGCGAATGAGCAGTTCTTC. This translates into CASSRTRDRANEQFF.